The 30 T cell receptor beta chains below all came from one sample that was sequenced in a study of control samples from healthy donors and cancer patients. Here immunoSEQ multiplex PCR was the method, and the copy in TCRdb shows in-frame clones only, minus some. The sample carries roughly 90,000 clones, 80% to 95% recorded once. Sequencing was carried out using blood. These receptors originate from a woman in her twenties or thirties in good health.

The chain uses TRBV3-1 (or the pseudogene TRBV3-2) and TRBJ2-7, with TRBD1 matching 8 bases. After removal of 4 bases from V and 2 bases from J, the junction contained 7 bases not matched to a gene. The germline V gene has CDR1 LGHDT and CDR2 YNNKEL (reference sequence). The CDR3 runs 15 residues. CDR3 nucleotides: TGTGCCAGCAGCCCGACCGGGACAGGCCCCTACGAGCAGTACTTC. Protein product: CASSPTGTGPYEQYF.

The gene calls are TRBV19 and TRBJ1-2; D is unclear. The CDR3 loop spans 16 amino acids. Germline CDR1 reads LNHDA; CDR2 reads SQIVND (reference sequence). Trimming removed 5 bases at V and 7 bases at J, with 23 bases between. The CDR3 bases are TGTGCCAGTAGTCCTAGCCTGACGGACCCACGGCGTGGCTACACCTTC. Protein sequence: CASSPSLTDPRRGYTF.

This clone occurred once. The chain uses TRBV2 and TRBJ1-2, with a weak D call TRBD1 (5 bases). The V gene's germline CDR1 is SNHLY and CDR2 FYNNEI. The CDR3 consists of 14 residues. Trimming pared 4 bases from V and 4 bases from J, leaving 13 bases between. The CDR3 sequence: CASSGLSGTYGYTF. The CDR3 nucleotides read TGTGCCAGCAGTGGTCTCTCTGGGACCTATGGCTACACCTTC.

This chain uses TRBV7-9 with TRBJ2-3; the D gene could be TRBD1 or TRBD2 (5 bases each). Germline V lookup: CDR1 SEHNR, CDR2 FQNEAQ (reference sequence). Trimming took 10 bases from V and 2 from J, leaving 13 bases between them. This CDR3 has 13 amino acids. In DNA form, the CDR3 reads TGTGCCATAATCCGGGACCTCACAGATACGCAGTATTTT. It encodes CAIIRDLTDTQYF.

V and J are TRBV6-6 and TRBJ1-1; D uncertain. The germline V and J ends were trimmed by 2 bases and 1 base, with 5 bases remaining between them. The CDR3 runs 13 residues. The germline V gene encodes CDR1 MNHNY and CDR2 SVGAGI (reference sequence). The CDR3 DNA is TGTGCCAGCAGTTACATCGAGAACACTGAAGCTTTCTTT. Translated: CASSYIENTEAFF.

This chain uses TRBV7-8 with TRBJ2-1, with D perhaps TRBD1 or TRBD2 (5 bases each). Germline V lookup: CDR1 SGHVS, CDR2 FQNEAQ. The CDR3 spans 12 residues. The V end lost 5 bases, the J end lost 10 bases, and 12 bases lay between the germline ends. The CDR3 nucleotides are TGTGCCAGCAGCCGGCCGGGACGCGAGCAGTTCTTC. Its translation is CASSRPGREQFF.

The V and J genes are TRBV4-1 and TRBJ2-2; a possible D gene is TRBD1 (6 bases). The ends were cut back, 4 bases at V and 0 bases at J, with 9 bases in the middle. Per the germline V gene, CDR1 is MGHRA and CDR2 is YSYEKL. The CDR3 totals 15 residues. This CDR3 is CASSPRTANTGELFF. The CDR3, as DNA: TGCGCCAGCAGCCCCCGGACAGCGAACACCGGGGAGCTGTTTTTT.

The chain uses TRBV4-2 and TRBJ2-1, with 10 bases aligning to TRBD2. This CDR3 region has 15 residues. The V gene end was trimmed by 4 bases and the J gene end by 7 bases; junction bases not matched to a gene: 7. The germline V gene encodes CDR1 LGHNA and CDR2 YNFKEQ. The CDR3 spells CASSRGLAEGNEQFF. CDR3 coding DNA: TGTGCCAGCAGCCGAGGACTAGCGGAAGGAAATGAGCAGTTCTTC.

J is TRBJ1-2 and V is TRBV5-1; 10 nucleotides align to TRBD1. The CDR3 contains 14 residues. The junction had 4 bases not matched to a gene; V was cut back by 0 bases and J by 8 bases. The germline V gene has CDR1 SGHRS and CDR2 YFSETQ. CDR3 DNA sequence: TGCGCCAGCAGCTTGGATGACAGGGGGCCAGGCTACACCTTC. Translating it yields CASSLDDRGPGYTF.

The chain uses TRBV5-1 and TRBJ2-3; 8 positions agree with TRBD2. Trimming at V came to 4 bases and at J to 4 bases, leaving 17 bases not matched to a gene. CDR1 and CDR2 from the germline V gene are SGHRS and YFSETQ. The CDR3 length is 18 residues. The DNA for the CDR3 is TGCGCCAGCAGCCCTCTAGCGGGTTCCCCTACCAGCGCAGATACGCAGTATTTT. Translated: CASSPLAGSPTSADTQYF.

The gene calls are TRBV6-5 and TRBJ1-5; TRBD1 is a possible D gene (5 bases). Germline loops: CDR1 MNHEY, CDR2 SVGAGI. The CDR3 length is 15 residues. Between the trimmed V and J ends, which lost 4 bases and 0 bases, there was a span of 10 bases. This CDR3 reads CASSFQGYSNQPQHF. The CDR3 DNA is TGTGCCAGCAGTTTTCAGGGTTATAGCAATCAGCCCCAGCATTTT.

The chain employs TRBV5-4 and TRBJ1-2, with 9 nucleotides matching TRBD1. The V gene's germline CDR1 is SGHNT and CDR2 YYREEE (reference sequence). Trimming took 6 bases from V and 6 from J; bases not matched to a gene: 6. The CDR3 extends over 13 amino acids. The CDR3 spells CASTFRTGDGYTF. CDR3 nucleotides: TGTGCCAGCACCTTTCGGACAGGGGATGGCTACACCTTC.

J is TRBJ2-1 and V is TRBV7-9, with D tentatively TRBD2 (6 bases). The germline gives CDR1 SEHNR, CDR2 FQNEAQ (reference sequence). Deletions cut 1 base from V and 7 bases from J, with 11 bases between. This CDR3 spans 14 amino acids. As DNA, the CDR3 is TGTGCCAGCAGCTTAGTAGGTGGGGGGAATGAGCAGTTCTTC. This codes for CASSLVGGGNEQFF.

This chain uses TRBV7-2 with TRBJ1-2; the D is unclear. The germline CDR1 and CDR2 sequences are SGHTA and FQGNSA. CDR3 size: 13 residues. The V end lost 2 bases, the J end lost 4 bases, and 8 bases lay between the germline ends. In nucleotides, the CDR3 is TGTGCCAGCAGCTTACTTTCCAGCTATGGCTACACCTTC. This gives the protein CASSLLSSYGYTF.

The CDR3 DNA sequence: TGTGCCAGCAGCCAAGACGCCGGGACAAATCAGCCCCAGCATTTT. It codes for CASSQDAGTNQPQHF. The V and J genes are TRBV4-2 and TRBJ1-5, with D maybe TRBD1 (6 bases). Per the germline V gene, CDR1 is LGHNA and CDR2 is YNFKEQ. This CDR3 has 15 residues. Trimming removed 0 bases from V and 4 bases from J, with 10 bases in between.

V and J are TRBV11-3 and TRBJ2-7; D might be TRBD2 (5 bases). The V gene lost 1 base and the J gene lost 3 bases, with 16 bases spanning the gap. The length of the CDR3 is 16 residues. Looked up from germline, CDR1 is SGHNT and CDR2 is YENEEA. CDR3 coding DNA: TGTGCCAGCAGCTTAGGGGGTACTAGGCAGATCTACGAGCAGTACTTC. Translating gives CASSLGGTRQIYEQYF.

The rearrangement links TRBV2 to TRBJ1-5, with 7 bases identical to TRBD1. CDR1 SNHLY and CDR2 FYNNEI come from the germline V gene. This CDR3 has 15 residues. V dropped 8 bases and J dropped 0; count of bases not matched to a gene: 7. CDR3 in DNA: TGTGCCAGCTTTGCGGGACAGAGTAGCAATCAGCCCCAGCATTTT. Its protein product is CASFAGQSSNQPQHF.

The gene calls are TRBV24-1 and TRBJ1-2; D gene ambiguous. Trimming removed 4 bases from V and 0 bases from J, with 5 bases in between. The CDR3 spans 13 residues. Germline CDR1 KGHDR, CDR2 SFDVKD. CDR3 coding DNA: TGTGCCACCAGTGACCAACCTAACTATGGCTACACCTTC. This codes for CATSDQPNYGYTF.

V usage is TRBV5-6 and J usage is TRBJ2-3; possibly TRBD1 for D (6 bases). The ends were cut back, 3 bases at V and 9 bases at J, with 11 bases in the middle. Germline CDR1 and CDR2: SGHDT and YYEEEE. This CDR3 spans 12 amino acids. This CDR3 reads CASSYDRRTQYF. In DNA, the CDR3 is TGTGCCAGCAGCTACGACAGGCGCACGCAGTATTTT. The full variable domain, rest sourced from reference TRBV5-6 and TRBJ2-3, is DAGVTQSPTHLIKTRGQQVTLRCSPKSGHDTVSWYQQALGQGPQFIFQYYEEEERQRGNFPDRFSGHQFPNYSSELNVNALLLGDSALYLCASSYDRRTQYFGPGTRLTVL.

CDR3 in amino acids: CAIKERGPRAEAFF. The CDR3 DNA reads TGTGCCATCAAAGAGCGGGGGCCGCGTGCTGAAGCTTTCTTT. V and J are TRBV10-3 and TRBJ1-1; a weak D match, TRBD1 (6 bases). The CDR3 loop spans 14 amino acids. Trimming stripped 7 bases from V and 6 bases from J, with 18 bases between. Germline CDR1 reads ENHRY; CDR2 reads SYGVKD.

The chain joins TRBV2 to TRBJ1-3, with no clear D. The CDR3 is made up of 14 amino acids. Germline-derived CDR1 and CDR2 are SNHLY and FYNNEI. The V end was cut by 6 bases, the J end by 0 bases, with 9 bases between. CDR3 DNA: TGTGCCAGCAGAGACGGTTACTCTGGAAACACCATATATTTT. Protein sequence: CASRDGYSGNTIYF.

This chain joins TRBV2 and TRBJ1-1; 9 positions match TRBD1. Germline V gene sequence: CDR1 SNHLY, CDR2 FYNNEI. V shed 4 bases, J shed 4 bases, and the junction held 4 bases outside the gene matches. This CDR3 is built from 14 residues. DNA of the CDR3: TGTGCCAGCAGTGTCACGGACAGGGGCACTGAAGCTTTCTTT. As protein: CASSVTDRGTEAFF.

This clone has just one count. The gene calls are TRBV6-1 and TRBJ1-3; tentative D call: TRBD1 (5 bases). This CDR3 region has 16 residues. CDR1 MNHNS and CDR2 SASEGT come from the germline V gene. Deletions cut 3 bases from V and 0 bases from J, with 12 bases between. The CDR3 here is CASSEVGRASGNTIYF. In DNA form, the CDR3 reads TGTGCCAGCAGTGAGGTCGGCAGGGCCTCTGGAAACACCATATATTTT.

V gene TRBV11-1 combines with J gene TRBJ2-3; D is perhaps TRBD2 (5 bases). Germline loops: CDR1 SGHAT, CDR2 FQDESV (reference sequence). Between the trimmed V and J ends, which lost 5 bases and 6 bases, there was a span of 15 bases. The CDR3 is 14 residues long. The CDR3 DNA follows: TGTGCCAGCAGCCGCGGGCTAGCCGTCGATACGCAGTATTTT. Translation: CASSRGLAVDTQYF. Based on the CDR3 plus reference TRBV11-1 and TRBJ2-3, the full variable domain is EAEVAQSPRYKITEKSQAVAFWCDPISGHATLYWYRQILGQGPELLVQFQDESVVDDSQLPKDRFSAERLKGVDSTLKIQPAELGDSAMYLCASSRGLAVDTQYFGPGTRLTVL.

V usage is TRBV3-1 (or the pseudogene TRBV3-2) and J usage is TRBJ1-2, with 7 bases lining up with TRBD1. In germline, CDR1 is LGHDT, CDR2 YNNKEL (reference sequence). V lost 0 bases and J lost 7; bases outside the gene matches: 5. The CDR3 length is 14 residues. CDR3 in amino acids: CASSQDEGAGGYTF. The CDR3 nucleotides are TGTGCCAGCAGCCAAGATGAGGGGGCCGGTGGCTACACCTTC.

The chain recombines TRBV10-3 with TRBJ2-1, with TRBD2 matching 7 bases. The CDR3 covers 14 residues. J was trimmed by 0 bases and V by 5 bases; bases with no gene match: 1. The germline V gene encodes CDR1 ENHRY and CDR2 SYGVKD. The CDR3 nucleotides read TGTGCCATCAGTAAGCGGGGCTCCTACAATGAGCAGTTCTTC. It translates to CAISKRGSYNEQFF.

V gene TRBV6-2 or TRBV6-3 combines with J gene TRBJ2-3; a possible D gene is TRBD1 (6 bases). Looked up from germline, CDR1 is MNHEY and CDR2 is SVGEGT. V gave up 0 bases and J gave up 1 base, with 17 bases separating them. The CDR3 is 18 amino acids. The CDR3 spells CASSYSIPAGAGTDTQYF. The CDR3 DNA reads as TGTGCCAGCAGTTACTCGATTCCCGCAGGGGCGGGCACAGATACGCAGTATTTT.

V gene TRBV2 combines with J gene TRBJ1-6; D is unclear. Germline values: CDR1 SNHLY, CDR2 FYNNEI. Trimming took 0 bases from V and 5 from J, leaving 8 bases between them. CDR3 length: 15 amino acids. DNA for the CDR3: TGTGCCAGCAGTGAAGCACAGACCGATAATTCACCCCTCCACTTT. This sequence encodes CASSEAQTDNSPLHF.

This chain joins TRBV6-1 and TRBJ1-5, with a weak D call TRBD1 (6 bases). CDR1 is MNHNS, CDR2 SASEGT, per germline. The CDR3 has 16 residues. V dropped 4 bases and J dropped 4 bases, with 17 bases sitting between them. CDR3 in DNA: TGTGCCAGCAGTGGGGGGGCCCTGTTCGGGAATCAGCCCCAGCATTTT. Its protein is CASSGGALFGNQPQHF.

The genes are TRBV18 and TRBJ1-2; TRBD1 is a possible D gene (6 bases). The ends were cut back, 3 bases at V and 0 bases at J, with 11 bases in the middle. In germline, CDR1 is KGHSH, CDR2 LQKENI. This CDR3 is 15 amino acids long. The CDR3 DNA reads as TGTGCCAGCTCACCCGGACAGCTAACTAACTATGGCTACACCTTC. It encodes CASSPGQLTNYGYTF.